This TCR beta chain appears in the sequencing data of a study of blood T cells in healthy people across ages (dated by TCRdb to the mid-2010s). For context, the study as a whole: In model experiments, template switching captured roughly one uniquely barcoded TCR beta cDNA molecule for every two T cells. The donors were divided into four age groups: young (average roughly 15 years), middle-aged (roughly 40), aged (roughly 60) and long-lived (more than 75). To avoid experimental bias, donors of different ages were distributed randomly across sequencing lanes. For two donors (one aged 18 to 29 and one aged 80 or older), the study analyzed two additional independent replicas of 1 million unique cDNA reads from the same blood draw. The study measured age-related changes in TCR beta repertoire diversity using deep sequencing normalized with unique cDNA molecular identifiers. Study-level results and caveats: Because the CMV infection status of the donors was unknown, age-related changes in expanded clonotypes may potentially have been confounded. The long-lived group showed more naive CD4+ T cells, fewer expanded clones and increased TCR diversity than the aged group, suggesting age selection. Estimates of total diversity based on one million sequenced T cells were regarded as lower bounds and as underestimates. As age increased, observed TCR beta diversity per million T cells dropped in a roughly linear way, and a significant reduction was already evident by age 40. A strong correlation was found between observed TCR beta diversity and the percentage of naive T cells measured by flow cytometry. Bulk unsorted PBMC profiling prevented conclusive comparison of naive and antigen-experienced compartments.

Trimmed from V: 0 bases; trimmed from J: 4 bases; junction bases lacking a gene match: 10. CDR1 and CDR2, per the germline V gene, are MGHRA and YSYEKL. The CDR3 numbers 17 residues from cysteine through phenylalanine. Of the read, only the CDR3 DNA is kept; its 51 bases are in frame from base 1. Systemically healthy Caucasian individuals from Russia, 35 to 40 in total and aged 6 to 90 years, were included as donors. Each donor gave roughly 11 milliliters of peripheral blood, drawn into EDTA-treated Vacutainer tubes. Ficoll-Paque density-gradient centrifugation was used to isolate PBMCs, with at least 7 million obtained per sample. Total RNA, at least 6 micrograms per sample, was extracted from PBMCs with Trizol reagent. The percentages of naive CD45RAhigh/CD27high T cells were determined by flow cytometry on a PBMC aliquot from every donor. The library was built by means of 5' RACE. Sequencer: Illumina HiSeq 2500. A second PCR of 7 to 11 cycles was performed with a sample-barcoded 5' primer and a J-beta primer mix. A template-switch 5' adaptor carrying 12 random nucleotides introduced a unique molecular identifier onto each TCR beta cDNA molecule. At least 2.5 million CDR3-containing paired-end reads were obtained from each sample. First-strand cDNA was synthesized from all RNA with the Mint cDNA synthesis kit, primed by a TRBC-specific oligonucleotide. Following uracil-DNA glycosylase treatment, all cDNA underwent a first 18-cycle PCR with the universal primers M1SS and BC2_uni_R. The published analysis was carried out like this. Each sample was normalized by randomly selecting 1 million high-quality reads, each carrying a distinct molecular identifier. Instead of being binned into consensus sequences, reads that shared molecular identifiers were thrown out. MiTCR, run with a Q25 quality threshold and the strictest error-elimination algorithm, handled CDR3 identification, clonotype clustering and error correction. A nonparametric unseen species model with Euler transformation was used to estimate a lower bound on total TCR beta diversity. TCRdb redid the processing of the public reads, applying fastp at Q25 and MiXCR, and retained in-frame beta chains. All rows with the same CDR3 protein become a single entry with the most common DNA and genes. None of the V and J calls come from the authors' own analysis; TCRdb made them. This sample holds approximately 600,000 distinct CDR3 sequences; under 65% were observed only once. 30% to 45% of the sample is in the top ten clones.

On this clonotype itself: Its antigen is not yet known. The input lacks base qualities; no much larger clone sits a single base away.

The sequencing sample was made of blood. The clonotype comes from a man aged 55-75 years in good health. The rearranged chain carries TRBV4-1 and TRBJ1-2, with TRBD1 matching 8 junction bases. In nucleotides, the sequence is TGCGCCAGCAGCCAAGAATGGTACAGGGGGAATGTCTATGGCTACACCTTC. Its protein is CASSQEWYRGNVYGYTF.